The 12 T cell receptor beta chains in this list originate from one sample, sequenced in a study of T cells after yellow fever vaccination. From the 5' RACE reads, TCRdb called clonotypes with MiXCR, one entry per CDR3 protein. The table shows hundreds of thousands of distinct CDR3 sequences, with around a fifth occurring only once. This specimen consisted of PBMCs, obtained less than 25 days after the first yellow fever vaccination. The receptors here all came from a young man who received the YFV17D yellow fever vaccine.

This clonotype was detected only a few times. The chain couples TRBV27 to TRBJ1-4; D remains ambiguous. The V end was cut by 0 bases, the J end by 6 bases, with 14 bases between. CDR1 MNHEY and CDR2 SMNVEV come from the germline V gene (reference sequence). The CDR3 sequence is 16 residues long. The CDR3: CASSLSPRGGYEKLFF. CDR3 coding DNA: TGTGCCAGCAGTTTATCACCCCGGGGAGGTTATGAAAAACTGTTTTTT.

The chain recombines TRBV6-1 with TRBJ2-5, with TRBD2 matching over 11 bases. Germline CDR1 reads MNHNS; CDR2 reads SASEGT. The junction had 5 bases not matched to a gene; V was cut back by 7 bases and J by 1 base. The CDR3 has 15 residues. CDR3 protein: CASTLAGGLQETQYF. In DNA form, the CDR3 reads TGTGCCAGCACCCTAGCGGGGGGTCTCCAAGAGACCCAGTACTTC.

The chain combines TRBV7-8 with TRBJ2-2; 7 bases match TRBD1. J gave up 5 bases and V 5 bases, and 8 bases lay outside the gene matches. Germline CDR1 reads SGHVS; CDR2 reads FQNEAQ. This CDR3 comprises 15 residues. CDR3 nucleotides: TGTGCCAGCAGCCTAGAGAGGGGGCAAACCGGGGAGCTGTTTTTT. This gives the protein CASSLERGQTGELFF.

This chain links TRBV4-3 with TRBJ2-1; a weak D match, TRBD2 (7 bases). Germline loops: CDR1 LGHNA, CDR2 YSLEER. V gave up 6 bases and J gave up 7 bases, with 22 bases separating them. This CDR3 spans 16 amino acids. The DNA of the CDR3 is TGCGCCAGCAGTTGGGCGCGCGGGGGCATGGGAAATGAGCAGTTCTTC. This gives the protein CASSWARGGMGNEQFF.

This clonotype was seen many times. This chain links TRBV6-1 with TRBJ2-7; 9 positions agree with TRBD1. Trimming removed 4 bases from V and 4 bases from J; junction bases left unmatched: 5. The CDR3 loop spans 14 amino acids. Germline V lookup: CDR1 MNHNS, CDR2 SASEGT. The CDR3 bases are TGTGCCAGCAGTGCCGGGACAGGGAGGTACGAGCAGTACTTC. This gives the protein CASSAGTGRYEQYF.

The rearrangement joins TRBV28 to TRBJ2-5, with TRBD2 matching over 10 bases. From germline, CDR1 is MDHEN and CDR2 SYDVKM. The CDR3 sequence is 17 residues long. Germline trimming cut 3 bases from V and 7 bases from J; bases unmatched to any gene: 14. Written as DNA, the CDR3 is TGTGCCAGCAGTTTGTTAGCGGGGGGCCTCGGGATCCGGACCCAGTACTTC. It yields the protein CASSLLAGGLGIRTQYF.

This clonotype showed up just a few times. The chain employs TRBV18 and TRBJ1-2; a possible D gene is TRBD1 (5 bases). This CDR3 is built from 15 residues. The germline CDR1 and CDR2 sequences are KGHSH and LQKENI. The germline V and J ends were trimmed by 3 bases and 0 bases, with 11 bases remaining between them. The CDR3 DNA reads TGTGCCAGCTCACCCCGGGACGGACCTAACTATGGCTACACCTTC. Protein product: CASSPRDGPNYGYTF.

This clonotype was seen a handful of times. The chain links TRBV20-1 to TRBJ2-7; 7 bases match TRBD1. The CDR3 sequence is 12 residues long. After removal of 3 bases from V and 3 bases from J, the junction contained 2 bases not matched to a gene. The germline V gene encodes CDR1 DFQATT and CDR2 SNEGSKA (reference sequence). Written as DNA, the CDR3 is TGCAGTGCTAGGACAGGGAACTACGAGCAGTACGTC. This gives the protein CSARTGNYEQYV.

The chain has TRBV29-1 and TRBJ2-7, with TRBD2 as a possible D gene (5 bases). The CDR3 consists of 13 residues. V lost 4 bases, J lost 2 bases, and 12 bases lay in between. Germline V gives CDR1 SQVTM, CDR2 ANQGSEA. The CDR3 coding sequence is TGCAGCGTTGTCTTACCCGGGACCTACGAGCAGTACTTC. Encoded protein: CSVVLPGTYEQYF.

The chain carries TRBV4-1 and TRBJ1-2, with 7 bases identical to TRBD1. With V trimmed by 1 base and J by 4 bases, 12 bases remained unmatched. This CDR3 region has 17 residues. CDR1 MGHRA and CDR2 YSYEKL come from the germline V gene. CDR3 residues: CASSQVFDRDTLYGYTF. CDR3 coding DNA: TGCGCCAGCAGCCAAGTCTTCGACAGGGACACCCTCTATGGCTACACCTTC.

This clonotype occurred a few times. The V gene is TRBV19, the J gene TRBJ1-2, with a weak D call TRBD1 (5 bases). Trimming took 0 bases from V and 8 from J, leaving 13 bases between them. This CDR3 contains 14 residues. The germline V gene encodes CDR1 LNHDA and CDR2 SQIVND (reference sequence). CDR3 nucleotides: TGTGCCAGTAGTATAGATCGCCGGGGCGGAGGCTACACCTTC. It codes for CASSIDRRGGGYTF.

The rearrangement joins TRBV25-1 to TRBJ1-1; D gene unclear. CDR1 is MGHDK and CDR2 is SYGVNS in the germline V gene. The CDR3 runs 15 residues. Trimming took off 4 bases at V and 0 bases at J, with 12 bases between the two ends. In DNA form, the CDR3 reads TGTGCCAGCAGTGGGATGGGCGGGGTGAACACTGAAGCTTTCTTT. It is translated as CASSGMGGVNTEAFF.